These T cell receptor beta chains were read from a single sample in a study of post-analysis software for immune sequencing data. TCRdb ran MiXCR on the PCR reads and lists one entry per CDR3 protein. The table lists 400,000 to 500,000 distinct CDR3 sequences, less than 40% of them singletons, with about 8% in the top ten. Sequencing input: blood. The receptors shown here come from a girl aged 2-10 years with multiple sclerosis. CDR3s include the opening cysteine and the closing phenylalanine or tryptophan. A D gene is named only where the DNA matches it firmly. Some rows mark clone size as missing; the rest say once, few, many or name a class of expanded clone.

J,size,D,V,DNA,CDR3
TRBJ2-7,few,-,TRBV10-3,TGTGCCACTCGAAGAGACGGGGCCTACGAGCAGTACTTC,CATRRDGAYEQYF
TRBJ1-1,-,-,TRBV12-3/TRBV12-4,TGTGCCAGCAGTTTGGGGGGGCCCGCTGAAGCTTTCTTT,CASSLGGPAEAFF
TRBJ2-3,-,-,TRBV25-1,TGTGCCAGCAGACGACGGGGAGTGGGGACAGATACGCAGTATTTT,CASRRRGVGTDTQYF
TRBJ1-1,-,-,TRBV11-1,TGTGCCAGCAGCCCCTATCGGGCGGCTGAAGCTTTCTTT,CASSPYRAAEAFF
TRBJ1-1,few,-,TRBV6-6,TGTGCCAGCAGTTACTCAGCGACAGCCCCCGGCGCTGAAGCTTTCTTT,CASSYSATAPGAEAFF
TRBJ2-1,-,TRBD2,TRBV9,TGTGCCAGCAGCCCCTCACCACTAGCGAGCTCCTACAATGAGCAGTTCTTC,CASSPSPLASSYNEQFF
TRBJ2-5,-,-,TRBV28,TGTGCCAGCAGTTTACGGCTTGCGGTACGGCAGTACTTC,CASSLRLAVRQYF
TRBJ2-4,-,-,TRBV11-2,TGTGCCAGCAGCTCCCTTGACCGTAGCAAGGCCAAAAACATTCAGTACTTC,CASSSLDRSKAKNIQYF
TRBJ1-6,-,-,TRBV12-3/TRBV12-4,TGTGCCAGCATCTTAGGGGGGGCGCGGAGTTCACCCCTCCACTTT,CASILGGARSSPLHF
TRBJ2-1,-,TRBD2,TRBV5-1,TGCGCCAGCAGCTTGGGGCTAGCGGGGGGGAGTGAGCAGTTCTTC,CASSLGLAGGSEQFF
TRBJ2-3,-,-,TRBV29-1,TGCAGCGTTGACACCACGGTTTGGGACACCTTTTCTAGCACAGATACGCAGTATTTT,CSVDTTVWDTFSSTDTQYF
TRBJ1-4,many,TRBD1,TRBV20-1,TGCAGTGCTACCTTTTGGGACAGGGTTTCAACTAATGAAAAACTGTTTTTT,CSATFWDRVSTNEKLFF
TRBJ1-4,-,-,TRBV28,TGTGCCAGCAGTTTAGGAAACCTCCTCCCGAAAGGAAAACTGTTTTTT,CASSLGNLLPKGKLFF
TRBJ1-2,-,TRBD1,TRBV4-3,TGCGCCAGCAGCCATAACAGGGGAAACTATGGCTACACCTTC,CASSHNRGNYGYTF
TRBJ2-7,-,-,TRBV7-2,TGTGCCAGCAGCTTAATGGTGGGGTCCCCCTCCTACGAGCAGTACTTC,CASSLMVGSPSYEQYF
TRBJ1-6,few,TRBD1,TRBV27,TGTGCCAGCAGTCCCTCGGTGACAGGGGTAAATTCACCCCTCCACTTT,CASSPSVTGVNSPLHF
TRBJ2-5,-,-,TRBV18,TGTGCCAGCTCACCAGGACGATTCCAAGAGACCCAGTACTTC,CASSPGRFQETQYF
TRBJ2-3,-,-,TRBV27,TGTGTCAGCAGCTTCGGGGGTCCGAGCACAGATACGCAGTATTTT,CVSSFGGPSTDTQYF
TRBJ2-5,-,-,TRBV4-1,TGCGCCGGGGACCGGTGGGTACAAGAGACCCAGTACTTC,CAGDRWVQETQYF
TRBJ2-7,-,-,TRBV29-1,TGCAGCGTTGAGGAAAGCAATTCTTACGAGCAGTACTTC,CSVEESNSYEQYF
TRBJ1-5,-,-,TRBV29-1,TGCAGCGGCCACAGGAGCTCCAATCAGCCCCAGCATTTT,CSGHRSSNQPQHF
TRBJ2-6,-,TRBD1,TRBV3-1,TGTGCCAGCAGCCCACGCAGGACAGGGTCAGGTGGGGCCAACGTCCTGACTTTC,CASSPRRTGSGGANVLTF
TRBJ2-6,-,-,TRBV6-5,TGTGCCAGCGGTAAAGAGATCTCTGGGGCCAACGTCCTGACTTTC,CASGKEISGANVLTF
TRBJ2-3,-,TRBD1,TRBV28,TGTGCCAGCAGTTTATTTACGGGGTATAGGGGGCATTTGGATACGCAGTATTTT,CASSLFTGYRGHLDTQYF
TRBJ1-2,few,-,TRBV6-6,TGTGCCAGCAGTTATGAGGGTTCCTATGGCTACACCTTC,CASSYEGSYGYTF
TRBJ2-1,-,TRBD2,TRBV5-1,TGCGCCAGCAGCCCAACTAGCGGGAGTCACAATGAGCAGTTCTTC,CASSPTSGSHNEQFF
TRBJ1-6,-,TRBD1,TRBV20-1,TGCAGTGCTAGCCGGGACAGCAATTCACCCCCCCACTTT,CSASRDSNSPPHF
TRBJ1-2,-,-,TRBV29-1,TGCAGCGTTGAAGAGCGGGGGGCAGACTATGGCTACACCTTC,CSVEERGADYGYTF
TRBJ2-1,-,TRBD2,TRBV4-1,TGCGTCAGCAGCCAAACGACTAGCGGGGAATGGAATGAGCAGTTCTTC,CVSSQTTSGEWNEQFF
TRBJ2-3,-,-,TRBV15,TGTGCCACCAGCAGAGTTTGGACAGATACGCAGTATTTT,CATSRVWTDTQYF
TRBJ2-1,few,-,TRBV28,TGTGCCAGCAGCAGGGAGGCCCTTACCAATGAGCAGTTCTTC,CASSREALTNEQFF
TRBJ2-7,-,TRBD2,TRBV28,TGTGCCAGCAGTATGACTAGCGGGAGGTTCCACAATGAGCAGTACTTC,CASSMTSGRFHNEQYF
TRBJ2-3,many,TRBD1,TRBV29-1,TGCAGCCTTCAAGGGACAGGCGGCACAGATACGCAGTATTTT,CSLQGTGGTDTQYF
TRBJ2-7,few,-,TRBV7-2,TGTGCCAGCAGCTTAAGTCCCAGCACCTACGAGCAGTACTTC,CASSLSPSTYEQYF
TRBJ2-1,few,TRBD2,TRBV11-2,TGTGCCAGTAGCTACCCGACTAGCGGGAGGGTTATCCCCTACTACAATGAGCAGTTCTTC,CASSYPTSGRVIPYYNEQFF
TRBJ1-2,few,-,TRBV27,TGTGCCGGCAGCGGCAGGGAGGGATCGGGCTACACCTTC,CAGSGREGSGYTF
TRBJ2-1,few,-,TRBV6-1,TGTGCCAGCAGTGAATCGGTAGTAGTGGGCAATGAGCAGTTCTTC,CASSESVVVGNEQFF
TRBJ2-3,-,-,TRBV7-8,TGTGCCAGCAGCCTACTCCCAATAGGCAGGCCCACAGATACGCAGTATTTT,CASSLLPIGRPTDTQYF
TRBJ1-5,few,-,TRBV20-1,TGCAGTGCTCTACAGGGAATCGGCAATCAGCCCCAGCATTTT,CSALQGIGNQPQHF
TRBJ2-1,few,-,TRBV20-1,TGCAGTGCTAGAGAACAGGGCGGGAGTAGGAATGAGCAGTTCTTC,CSAREQGGSRNEQFF
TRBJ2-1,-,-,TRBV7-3,TGTGCCAGCAGCTTCAAGGATTACAATGAGCAGTTCTTC,CASSFKDYNEQFF
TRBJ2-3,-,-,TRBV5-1,TGCGCCAGCAGCTTGATACAGGGAATGAGCACAGATACGCAGTATTTT,CASSLIQGMSTDTQYF
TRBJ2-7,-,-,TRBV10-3,TGTGCCATCAGTGAGGGGGTTAGCGCCTACGAGCAGTACTTC,CAISEGVSAYEQYF
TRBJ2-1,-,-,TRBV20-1,TGCAGTGGAACTAGGAGATCTGAGCAGTTCTTC,CSGTRRSEQFF
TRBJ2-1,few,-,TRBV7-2,TGTGCCAGCAGCTTAGGCGCTAGCTTCTACAATGAGCAGTTCTTC,CASSLGASFYNEQFF
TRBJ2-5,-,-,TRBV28,TGTGCCAGCAGTAAGGGCCAGGGGCTTTCGGAGACCCAGTACTTC,CASSKGQGLSETQYF
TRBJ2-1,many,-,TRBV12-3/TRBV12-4,TGTGCCAGCAGCCTTCTCAATGAGCAGTTCTTC,CASSLLNEQFF
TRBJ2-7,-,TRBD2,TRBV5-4,TGTGCCAGCAGCTTGGGGGTAGCGGGGTTCTACGAGCAGTACTTC,CASSLGVAGFYEQYF
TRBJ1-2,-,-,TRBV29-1,TGCAGCGTTGTTCAGGGTGGCTACACCTTC,CSVVQGGYTF
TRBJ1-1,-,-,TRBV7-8,TGTGCCAGCAGCCCCTCCGCCCGGCATCTGAACACTGAAGCTTTCTTT,CASSPSARHLNTEAFF
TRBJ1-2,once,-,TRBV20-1,TGCAGTGCTAGGTTGTCGACCGAGAATTATGGCTACACCTTC,CSARLSTENYGYTF
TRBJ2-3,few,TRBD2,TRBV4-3,TGCGCCAGCAGCCAGCTGATCGGACTAGCGGGAGAGGCAGATACGCAGTATTTT,CASSQLIGLAGEADTQYF
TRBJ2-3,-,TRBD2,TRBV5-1,TGCGCCAGCAGCCTCCCACTAGCGGGCCCCGAGGATACGCAGTATTTT,CASSLPLAGPEDTQYF